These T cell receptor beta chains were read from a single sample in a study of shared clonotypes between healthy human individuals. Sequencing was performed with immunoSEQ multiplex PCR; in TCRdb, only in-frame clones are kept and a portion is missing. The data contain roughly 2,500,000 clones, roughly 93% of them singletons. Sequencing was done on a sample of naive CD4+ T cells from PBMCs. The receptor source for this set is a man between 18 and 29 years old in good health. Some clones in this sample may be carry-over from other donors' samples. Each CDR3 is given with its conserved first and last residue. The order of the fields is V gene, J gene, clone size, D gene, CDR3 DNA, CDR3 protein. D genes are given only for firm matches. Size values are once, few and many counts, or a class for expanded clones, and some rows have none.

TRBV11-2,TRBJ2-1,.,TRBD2,TGTGCCAGCAGCTTAGTCCGCGGGAGCAATGAGCAGTTCTTC,CASSLVRGSNEQFF
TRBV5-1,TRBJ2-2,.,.,TGCGCCAGCAGCTTGGCCAGGGCTAACACCGGGGAGCTGTTTTTT,CASSLARANTGELFF
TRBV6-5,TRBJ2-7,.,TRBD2,TGTGCCAGCAGAATGGGACTAGCCTCCTACGAGCAGTACTTC,CASRMGLASYEQYF
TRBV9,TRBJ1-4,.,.,TGTGCCAGCAGCGTAAGTCACGGTCCCAATGAAAAACTGTTTTTT,CASSVSHGPNEKLFF
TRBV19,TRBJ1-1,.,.,TGTGCCAGTAGTAGCGGACCTACGAACACTGAAGCTTTCTTT,CASSSGPTNTEAFF
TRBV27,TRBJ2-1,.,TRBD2,TGTGCCAGCATTCGGGGACTAGCGGGAGAAGCAGGCTACAATGAGCAGTTCTTC,CASIRGLAGEAGYNEQFF
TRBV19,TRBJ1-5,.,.,TGTGCCAGTAGTATCAGGACACCTAGCAATCAGCCCCAGCATTTT,CASSIRTPSNQPQHF
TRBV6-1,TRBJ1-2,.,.,TGTGCCAGCAGTGGCTCAAGGGGACACCGATTCTATGGCTACACCTTC,CASSGSRGHRFYGYTF
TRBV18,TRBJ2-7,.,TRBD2,TGTGCCAGCTCAATTAGCGGGATCTCCTACGAGCAGTACTTC,CASSISGISYEQYF
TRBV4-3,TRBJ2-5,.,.,TGCGCCAGCAGCCAAGATTTCTGGGAGACCCAGTACTTC,CASSQDFWETQYF
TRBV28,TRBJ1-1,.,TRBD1,TGTGCCAGCAGTGGAAGGACAGGGGGCAACACTGAAGCTTTCTTT,CASSGRTGGNTEAFF
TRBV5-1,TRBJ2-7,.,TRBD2,TGCGCCAGCAGCCCCGCGCCTGGCGGGGGGAGCTCCTACGAGCAGTACTTC,CASSPAPGGGSSYEQYF
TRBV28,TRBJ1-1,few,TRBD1,TGTGCCAGCAGTTTATCCCATCGCCCAACAGGGGCCGGTGGAGCTTTCTTT,CASSLSHRPTGAGGAFF
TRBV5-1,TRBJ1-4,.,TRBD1,TGCGCCAGCAGCCTATACCCGACAGGGGGCGAAAAACTGTTTTTT,CASSLYPTGGEKLFF
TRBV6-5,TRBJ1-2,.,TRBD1,TGTGCCAGCAGTTACCCTACTGACAGGGGTAACTATGGCTACACCTTC,CASSYPTDRGNYGYTF
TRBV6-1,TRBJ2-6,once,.,TGTGCCAGCAGTGGGGCGACAGGTCAGGACTCTGGGGCCAACGTCCTGACTTTC,CASSGATGQDSGANVLTF
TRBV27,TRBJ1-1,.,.,TGTGCCAGCAGTTCAGGGCGGGACACTGAAGCTTTCTTT,CASSSGRDTEAFF
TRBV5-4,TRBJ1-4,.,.,TGTGCCAGCAGCTCCCTCGGGACGGGTGAGGAAAAACTGTTTTTT,CASSSLGTGEEKLFF
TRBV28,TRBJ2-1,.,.,TGTGCCAGCAAACCAGACCCTGGGGATGAGCAGTTCTTC,CASKPDPGDEQFF
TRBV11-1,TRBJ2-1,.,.,TGTGCCAGCAGCTTAGCCGGGATGATCAATGAGCAGTTCTTC,CASSLAGMINEQFF
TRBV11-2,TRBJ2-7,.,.,TGTGCCAGCAGCTTATTTGGCGGGGGACAGGCCAGCTCCTACGAGCAGTACTTC,CASSLFGGGQASSYEQYF
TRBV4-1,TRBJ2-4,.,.,TGCGCCAGCAGCCAAGGCCCCGTGCGTAGGGAGGACATTCAGTACTTC,CASSQGPVRREDIQYF
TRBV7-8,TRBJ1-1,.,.,TGTGCCAGCATCCATACATGGGATGCATATGAGGGCACTGAAGCTTTCTTT,CASIHTWDAYEGTEAFF